The clone carrying this T cell receptor (beta chain) was recorded a few times. Its target is unknown. EMRA cells were CD45RA+CD27-, and effector memory cells CD45RA-CD27-. CDR1 SGHTA and CDR2 FQGNSA come from the germline V gene. The CDR3 length is 17 residues. With 4 bases clipped from V and 2 bases from J, the junction kept 12 bases outside the gene matches. Two oligonucleotides, mixed equimolar, formed the beta constant-region primer covering TRBC1 and TRBC2. TCRdb analysed the UMI-ligation and nested PCR reads with MiXCR anew, one entry per CDR3 protein. The sample contains 29,000 or so distinct CDR3 sequences, roughly 10% of which appear only once. The data originate from a study of naive and memory T cell subsets. Study findings and constraints: In naive cells, over 95% of TCR sequences were seen only once.

The clonotype was recovered from a human donor in good health. The chain joins TRBV7-2 to TRBJ2-7; TRBD2 aligns across 9 bases. The sequenced sample consisted of effector memory CD4+ T cells from blood. This sample's subset: effector memory, CD45RA- CD27-. Here the CDR3 DNA reads TGTGCCAGCAGCTCCCAAGTCGGGACTAGCAGCCCCTACGAGCAGTACTTC. This translates into CASSSQVGTSSPYEQYF. The full variable domain, completed using reference TRBV7-2 and TRBJ2-7, is GAGVSQSPSNKVTEKGKDVELRCDPISGHTALYWYRQSLGQGLEFLIYFQGNSAPDKSGLPSDRFSAERTGGSVSTLTIQRTQQEDSAVYLCASSSQVGTSSPYEQYFGPGTRLTVT.